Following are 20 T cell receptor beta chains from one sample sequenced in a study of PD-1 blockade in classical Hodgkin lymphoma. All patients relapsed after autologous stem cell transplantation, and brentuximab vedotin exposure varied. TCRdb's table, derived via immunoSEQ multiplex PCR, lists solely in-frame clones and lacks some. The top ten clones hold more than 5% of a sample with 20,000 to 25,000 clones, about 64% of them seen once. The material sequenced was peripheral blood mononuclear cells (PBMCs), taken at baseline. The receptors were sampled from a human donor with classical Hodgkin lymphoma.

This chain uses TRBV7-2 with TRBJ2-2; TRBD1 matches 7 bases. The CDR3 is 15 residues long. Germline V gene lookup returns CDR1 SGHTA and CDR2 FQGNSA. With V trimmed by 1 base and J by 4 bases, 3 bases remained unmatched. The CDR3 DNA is TGTGCCAGCAGCTTAGAGGGGGCCGGCACCGGGGAGCTGTTTTTT. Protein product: CASSLEGAGTGELFF.

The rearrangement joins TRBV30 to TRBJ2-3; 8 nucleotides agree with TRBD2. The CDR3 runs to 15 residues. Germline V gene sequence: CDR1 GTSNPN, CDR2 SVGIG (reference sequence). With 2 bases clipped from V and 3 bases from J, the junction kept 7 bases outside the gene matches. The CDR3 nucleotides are TGTGCCTGGAGTATCGGGGGGGCCATGACAGATACGCAGTATTTT. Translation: CAWSIGGAMTDTQYF.

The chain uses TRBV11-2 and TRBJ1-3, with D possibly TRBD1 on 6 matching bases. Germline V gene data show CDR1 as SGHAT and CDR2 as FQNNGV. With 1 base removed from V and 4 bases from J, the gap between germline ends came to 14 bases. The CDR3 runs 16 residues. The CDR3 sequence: CASSLVRGARGNTIYF. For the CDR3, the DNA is TGTGCCAGCAGCTTAGTGCGGGGGGCGCGCGGAAACACCATATATTTT.

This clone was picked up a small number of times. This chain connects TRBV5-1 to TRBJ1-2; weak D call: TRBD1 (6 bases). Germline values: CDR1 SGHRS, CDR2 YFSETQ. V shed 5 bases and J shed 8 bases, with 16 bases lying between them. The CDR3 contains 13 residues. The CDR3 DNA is TGCGCCAGCAGTCTATACGTAGGGGGAGGCTACACCTTC. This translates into CASSLYVGGGYTF.

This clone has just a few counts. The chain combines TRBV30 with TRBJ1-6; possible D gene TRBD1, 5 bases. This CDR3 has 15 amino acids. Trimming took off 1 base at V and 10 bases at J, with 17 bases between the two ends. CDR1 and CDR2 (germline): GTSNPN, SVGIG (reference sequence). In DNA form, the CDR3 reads TGTGCCTGGAGTGCTGAAGGGGCATTCAGGTCACCCCTCCACTTT. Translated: CAWSAEGAFRSPLHF. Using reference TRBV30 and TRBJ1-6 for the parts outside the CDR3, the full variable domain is SQTIHQWPATLVQPVGSPLSLECTVEGTSNPNLYWYRQAAGRGLQLLFYSVGIGQISSEVPQNLSASRPQDRQFILSSKKLLLSDSGFYLCAWSAEGAFRSPLHFGNGTRLTVT.

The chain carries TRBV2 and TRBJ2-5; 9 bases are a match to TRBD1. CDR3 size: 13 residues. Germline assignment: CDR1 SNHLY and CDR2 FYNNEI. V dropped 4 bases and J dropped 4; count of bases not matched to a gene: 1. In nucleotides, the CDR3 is TGTGCCAGCAGTGGGGGACAGGGAGAGACCCAGTACTTC. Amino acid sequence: CASSGGQGETQYF.

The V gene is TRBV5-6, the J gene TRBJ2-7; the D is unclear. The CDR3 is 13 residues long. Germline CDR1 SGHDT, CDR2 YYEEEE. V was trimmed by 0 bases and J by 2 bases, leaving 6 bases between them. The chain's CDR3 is CASSLDGTYEQYF. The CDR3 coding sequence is TGTGCCAGCAGCTTGGACGGAACCTACGAGCAGTACTTC.

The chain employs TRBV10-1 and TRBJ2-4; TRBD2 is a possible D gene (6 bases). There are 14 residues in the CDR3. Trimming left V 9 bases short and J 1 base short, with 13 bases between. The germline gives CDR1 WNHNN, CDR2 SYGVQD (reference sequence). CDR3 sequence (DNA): TGCGCCAGAACACGGGGGTCGGCCAAAAACATTCAGTACTTC. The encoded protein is CARTRGSAKNIQYF.

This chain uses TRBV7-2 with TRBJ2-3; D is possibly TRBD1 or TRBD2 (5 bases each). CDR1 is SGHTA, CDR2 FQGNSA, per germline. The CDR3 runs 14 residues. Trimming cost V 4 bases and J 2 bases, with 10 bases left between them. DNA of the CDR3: TGTGCCAGCAGCTCGATGGGGGACACAGATACGCAGTATTTT. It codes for CASSSMGDTDTQYF.

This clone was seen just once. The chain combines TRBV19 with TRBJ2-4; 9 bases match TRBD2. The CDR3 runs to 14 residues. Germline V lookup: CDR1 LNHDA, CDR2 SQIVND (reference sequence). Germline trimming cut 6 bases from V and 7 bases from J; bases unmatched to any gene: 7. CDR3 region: CASRSRGGQNIQYF. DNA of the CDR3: TGTGCCAGTAGATCGCGGGGGGGCCAGAACATTCAGTACTTC.

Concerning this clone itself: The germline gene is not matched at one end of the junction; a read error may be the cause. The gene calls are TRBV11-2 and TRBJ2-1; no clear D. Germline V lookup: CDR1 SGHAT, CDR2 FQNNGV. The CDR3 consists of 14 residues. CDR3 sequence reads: CASTSPRPYHEQFF. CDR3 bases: TGTGCCAGCACCTCCCCGAGGCCCTACCATGAGCAGTTCTTC.

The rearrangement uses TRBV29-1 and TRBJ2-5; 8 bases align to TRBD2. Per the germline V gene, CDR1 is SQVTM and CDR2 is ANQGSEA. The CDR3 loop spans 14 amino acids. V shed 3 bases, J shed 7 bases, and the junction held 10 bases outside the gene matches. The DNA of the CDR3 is TGCAGCGTTGAGGCCCCGGGACTAGAATCGACCCAGTACTTC. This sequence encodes CSVEAPGLESTQYF.

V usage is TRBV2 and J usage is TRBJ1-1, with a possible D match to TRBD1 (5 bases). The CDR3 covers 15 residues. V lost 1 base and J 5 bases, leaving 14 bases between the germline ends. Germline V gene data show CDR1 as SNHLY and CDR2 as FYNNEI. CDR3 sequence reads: CASSEGSGRGTEAFF. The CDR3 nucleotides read TGTGCCAGCAGTGAAGGATCAGGCCGGGGGACTGAAGCTTTCTTT.

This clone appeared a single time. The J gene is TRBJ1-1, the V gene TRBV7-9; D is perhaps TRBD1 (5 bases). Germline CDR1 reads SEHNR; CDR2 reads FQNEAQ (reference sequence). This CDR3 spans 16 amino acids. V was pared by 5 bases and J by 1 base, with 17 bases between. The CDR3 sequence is CASSTPQGRTNTEAFF. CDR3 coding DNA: TGTGCCAGCAGCACGCCCCAGGGCAGGACGAACACTGAAGCTTTCTTT.

This chain's CDR3 is CASSLGPGVFSYEQYF. The CDR3 DNA reads TGTGCCAGCAGCTTGGGGCCCGGGGTTTTCTCCTACGAGCAGTACTTC. V is TRBV5-8 and J is TRBJ2-7; tentatively, D is TRBD2 (5 bases). This CDR3 region has 16 residues. Trimming removed 0 bases at V and 0 bases at J, with 13 bases between. CDR1 is SGHTS, CDR2 YDEGEE, per germline.

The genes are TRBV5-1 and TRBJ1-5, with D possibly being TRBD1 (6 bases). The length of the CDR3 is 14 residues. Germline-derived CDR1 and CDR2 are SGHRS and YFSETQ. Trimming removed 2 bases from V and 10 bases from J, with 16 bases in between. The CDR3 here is CASSLIGGESPQHF. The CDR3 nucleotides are TGCGCCAGCAGCTTAATAGGGGGGGAGTCACCCCAGCATTTT.

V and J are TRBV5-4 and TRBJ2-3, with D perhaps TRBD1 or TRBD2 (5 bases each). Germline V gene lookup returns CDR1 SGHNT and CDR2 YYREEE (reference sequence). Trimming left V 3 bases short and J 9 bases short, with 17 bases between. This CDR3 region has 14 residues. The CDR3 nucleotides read TGTGCCAGCAGCTCGACACCGGGGACGTCAACGCAGTATTTT. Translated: CASSSTPGTSTQYF.

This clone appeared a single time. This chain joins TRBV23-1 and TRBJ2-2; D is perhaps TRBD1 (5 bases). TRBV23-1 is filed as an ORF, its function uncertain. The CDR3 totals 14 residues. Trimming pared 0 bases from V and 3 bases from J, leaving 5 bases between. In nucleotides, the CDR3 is TGCGCCAGCAGTCAATCCAGGGACACCGGGGAGCTGTTTTTT. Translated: CASSQSRDTGELFF.

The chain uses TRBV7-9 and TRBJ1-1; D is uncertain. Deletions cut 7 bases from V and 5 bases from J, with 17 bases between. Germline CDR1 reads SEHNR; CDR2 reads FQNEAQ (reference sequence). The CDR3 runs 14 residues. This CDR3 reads CASTFDQESTEAFF. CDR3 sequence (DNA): TGTGCCAGCACATTTGATCAGGAATCGACTGAAGCTTTCTTT.

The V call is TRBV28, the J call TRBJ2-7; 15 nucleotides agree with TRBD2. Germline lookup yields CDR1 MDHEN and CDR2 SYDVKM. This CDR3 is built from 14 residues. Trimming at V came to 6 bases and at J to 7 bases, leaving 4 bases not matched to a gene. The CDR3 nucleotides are TGTGCCAGCAGCCGGACTAGCGGGAGGGGGGAGCAGTACTTC. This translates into CASSRTSGRGEQYF.